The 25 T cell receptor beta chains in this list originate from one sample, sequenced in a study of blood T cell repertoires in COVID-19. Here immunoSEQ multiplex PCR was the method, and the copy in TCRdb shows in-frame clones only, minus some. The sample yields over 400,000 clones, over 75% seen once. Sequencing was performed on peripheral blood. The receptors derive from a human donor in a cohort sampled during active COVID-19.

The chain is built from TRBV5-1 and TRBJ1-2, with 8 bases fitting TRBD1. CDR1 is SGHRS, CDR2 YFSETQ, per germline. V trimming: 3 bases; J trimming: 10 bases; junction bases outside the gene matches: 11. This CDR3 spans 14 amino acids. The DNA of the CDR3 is TGCGCCAGCAGCTGGACAGGGTCCCCCCTCGACTACACCTTC. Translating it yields CASSWTGSPLDYTF.

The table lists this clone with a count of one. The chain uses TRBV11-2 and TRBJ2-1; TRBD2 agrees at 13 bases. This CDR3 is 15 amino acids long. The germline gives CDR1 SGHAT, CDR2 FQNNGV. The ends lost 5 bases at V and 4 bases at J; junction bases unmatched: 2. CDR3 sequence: CASSQGLAGYNEQFF. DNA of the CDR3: TGTGCCAGCAGCCAGGGACTAGCGGGATACAATGAGCAGTTCTTC.

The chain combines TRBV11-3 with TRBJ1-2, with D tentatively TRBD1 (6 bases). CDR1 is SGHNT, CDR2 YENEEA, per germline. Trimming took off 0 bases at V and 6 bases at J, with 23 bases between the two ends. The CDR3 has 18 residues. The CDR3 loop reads CASSLDRGSPGTDHGYTF. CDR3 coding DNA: TGTGCCAGCAGCTTAGATAGGGGGAGTCCAGGGACGGACCATGGCTACACCTTC. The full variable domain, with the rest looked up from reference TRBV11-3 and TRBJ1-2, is EAGVVQSPRYKIIEKKQPVAFWCNPISGHNTLYWYLQNLGQGPELLIRYENEEAVDDSQLPKDRFSAERLKGVDSTLKIQPAELGDSAVYLCASSLDRGSPGTDHGYTFGSGTRLTVV.

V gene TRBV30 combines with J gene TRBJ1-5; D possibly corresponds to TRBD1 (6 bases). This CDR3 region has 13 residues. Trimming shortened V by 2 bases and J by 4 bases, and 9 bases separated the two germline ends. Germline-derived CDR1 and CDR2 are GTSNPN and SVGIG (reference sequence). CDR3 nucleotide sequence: TGTGCCTGGAGTTCACAGGGAAATCAGCCCCAGCATTTT. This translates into CAWSSQGNQPQHF.

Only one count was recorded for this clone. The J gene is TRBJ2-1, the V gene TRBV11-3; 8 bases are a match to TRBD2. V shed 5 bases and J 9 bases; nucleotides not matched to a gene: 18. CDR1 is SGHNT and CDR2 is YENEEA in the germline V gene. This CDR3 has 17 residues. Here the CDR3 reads CASSRRGGSRERSEQFF. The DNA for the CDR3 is TGTGCCAGCAGCCGACGGGGGGGGTCGCGGGAGCGAAGTGAGCAGTTCTTC.

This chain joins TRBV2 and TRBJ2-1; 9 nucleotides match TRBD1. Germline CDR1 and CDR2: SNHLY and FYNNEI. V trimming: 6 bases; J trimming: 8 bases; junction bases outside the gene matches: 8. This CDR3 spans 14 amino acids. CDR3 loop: CASRNTGGSDEQFF. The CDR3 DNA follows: TGTGCCAGCAGGAATACAGGGGGCAGCGATGAGCAGTTCTTC. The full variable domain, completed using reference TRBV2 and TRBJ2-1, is EPEVTQTPSHQVTQMGQEVILRCVPISNHLYFYWYRQILGQKVEFLVSFYNNEISEKSEIFDDQFSVERPDGSNFTLKIRSTKLEDSAMYFCASRNTGGSDEQFFGPGTRLTVL.

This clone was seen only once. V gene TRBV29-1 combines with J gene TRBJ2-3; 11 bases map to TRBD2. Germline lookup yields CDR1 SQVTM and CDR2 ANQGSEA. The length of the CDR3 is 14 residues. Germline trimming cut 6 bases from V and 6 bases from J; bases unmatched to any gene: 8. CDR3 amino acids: CSVALAGVPDTQYF. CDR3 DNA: TGCAGCGTAGCACTAGCGGGAGTACCCGATACGCAGTATTTT.

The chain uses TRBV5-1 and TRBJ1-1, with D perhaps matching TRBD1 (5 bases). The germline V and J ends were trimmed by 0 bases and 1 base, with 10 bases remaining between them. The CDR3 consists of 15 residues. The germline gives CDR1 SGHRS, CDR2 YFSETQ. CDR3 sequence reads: CASSLDGHENTEAFF. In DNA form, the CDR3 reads TGCGCCAGCAGCTTGGACGGACATGAGAACACTGAAGCTTTCTTT.

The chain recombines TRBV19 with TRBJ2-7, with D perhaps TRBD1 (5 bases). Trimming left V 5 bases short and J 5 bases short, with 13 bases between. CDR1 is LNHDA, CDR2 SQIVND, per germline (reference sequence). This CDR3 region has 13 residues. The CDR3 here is CASSPGQDNEQYF. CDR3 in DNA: TGTGCCAGTAGTCCGGGCCAGGACAACGAGCAGTACTTC. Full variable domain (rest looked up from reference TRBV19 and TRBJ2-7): DGGITQSPKYLFRKEGQNVTLSCEQNLNHDAMYWYRQDPGQGLRLIYYSQIVNDFQKGDIAEGYSVSREKKESFPLTVTSAQKNPTAFYLCASSPGQDNEQYFGPGTRLTVT.

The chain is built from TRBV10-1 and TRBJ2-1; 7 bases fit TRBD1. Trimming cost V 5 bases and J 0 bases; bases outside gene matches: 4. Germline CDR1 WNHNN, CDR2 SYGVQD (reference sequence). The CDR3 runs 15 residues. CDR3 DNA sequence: TGCGCCAGCAGTTCTTCAGGGGGCTCCTACAATGAGCAGTTCTTC. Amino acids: CASSSSGGSYNEQFF.

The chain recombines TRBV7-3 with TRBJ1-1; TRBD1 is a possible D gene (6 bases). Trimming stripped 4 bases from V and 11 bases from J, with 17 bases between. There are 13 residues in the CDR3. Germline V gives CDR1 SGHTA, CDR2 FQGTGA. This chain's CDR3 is CASSWKGDGAAFF. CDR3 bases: TGTGCCAGCAGCTGGAAGGGGGACGGGGCGGCTTTCTTT.

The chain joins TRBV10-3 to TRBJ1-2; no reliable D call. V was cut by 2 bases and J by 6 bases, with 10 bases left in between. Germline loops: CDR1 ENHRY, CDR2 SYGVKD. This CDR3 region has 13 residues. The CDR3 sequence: CAISEPNTHGYTF. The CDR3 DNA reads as TGTGCCATCAGTGAGCCTAATACCCATGGCTACACCTTC.

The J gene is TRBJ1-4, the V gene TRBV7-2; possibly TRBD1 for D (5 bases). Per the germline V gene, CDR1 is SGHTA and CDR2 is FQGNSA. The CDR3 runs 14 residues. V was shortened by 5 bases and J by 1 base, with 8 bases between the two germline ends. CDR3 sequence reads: CASSVRVTNEKLFF. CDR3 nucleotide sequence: TGTGCCAGCAGCGTCAGGGTAACTAATGAAAAACTGTTTTTT.

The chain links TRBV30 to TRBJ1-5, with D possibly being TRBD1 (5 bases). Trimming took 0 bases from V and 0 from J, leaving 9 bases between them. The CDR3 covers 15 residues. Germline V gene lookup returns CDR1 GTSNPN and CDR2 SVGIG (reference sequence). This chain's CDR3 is CAWSVRTSSNQPQHF. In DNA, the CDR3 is TGTGCCTGGAGTGTACGGACAAGTAGCAATCAGCCCCAGCATTTT. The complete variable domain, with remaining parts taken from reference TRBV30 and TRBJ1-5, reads SQTIHQWPATLVQPVGSPLSLECTVEGTSNPNLYWYRQAAGRGLQLLFYSVGIGQISSEVPQNLSASRPQDRQFILSSKKLLLSDSGFYLCAWSVRTSSNQPQHFGDGTRLSIL.

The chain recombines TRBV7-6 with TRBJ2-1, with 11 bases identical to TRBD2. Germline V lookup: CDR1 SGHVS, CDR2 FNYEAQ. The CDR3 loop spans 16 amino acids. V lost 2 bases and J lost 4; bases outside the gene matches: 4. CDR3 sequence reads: CASSLRLAGLYNEQFF. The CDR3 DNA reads TGTGCCAGCAGCTTAAGACTAGCGGGATTATACAATGAGCAGTTCTTC.

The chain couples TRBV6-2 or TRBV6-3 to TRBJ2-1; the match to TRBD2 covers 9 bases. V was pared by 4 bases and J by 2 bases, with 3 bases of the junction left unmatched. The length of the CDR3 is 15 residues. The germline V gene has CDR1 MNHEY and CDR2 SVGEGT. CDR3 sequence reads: CASSSEREAYNEQFF. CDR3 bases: TGTGCCAGCAGTTCTGAGCGGGAGGCCTACAATGAGCAGTTCTTC.

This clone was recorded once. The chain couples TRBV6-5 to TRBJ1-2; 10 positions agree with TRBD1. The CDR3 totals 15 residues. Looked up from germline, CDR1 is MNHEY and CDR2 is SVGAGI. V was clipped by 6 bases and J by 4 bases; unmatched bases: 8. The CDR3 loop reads CASSPGQGRAYGYTF. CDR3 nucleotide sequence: TGTGCCAGCAGCCCGGGACAGGGGAGGGCCTATGGCTACACCTTC.

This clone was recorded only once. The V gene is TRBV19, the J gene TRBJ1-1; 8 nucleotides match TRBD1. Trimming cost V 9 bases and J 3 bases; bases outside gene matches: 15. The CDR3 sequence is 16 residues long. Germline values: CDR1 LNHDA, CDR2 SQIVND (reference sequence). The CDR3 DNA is TGTGCCAGCCGTACGGCTGGGACAGGTGTTCACACTGAAGCTTTCTTT. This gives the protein CASRTAGTGVHTEAFF.

CDR3 nucleotide sequence: TGTGCCAGTAGTATTGGGGGCGCGGTAGGAGATACGCAGTATTTT. This sequence encodes CASSIGGAVGDTQYF. The chain carries TRBV19 and TRBJ2-3; D may be TRBD1 (6 bases). The CDR3 extends over 15 amino acids. CDR1 and CDR2 from the germline V gene are LNHDA and SQIVND (reference sequence). The V end was cut by 3 bases, the J end by 5 bases, with 15 bases between.

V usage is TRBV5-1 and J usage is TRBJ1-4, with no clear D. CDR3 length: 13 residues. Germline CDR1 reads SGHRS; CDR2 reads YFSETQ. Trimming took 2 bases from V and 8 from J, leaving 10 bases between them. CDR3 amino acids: CASSLEGWEKLFF. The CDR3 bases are TGCGCCAGCAGCTTAGAGGGATGGGAAAAACTGTTTTTT.

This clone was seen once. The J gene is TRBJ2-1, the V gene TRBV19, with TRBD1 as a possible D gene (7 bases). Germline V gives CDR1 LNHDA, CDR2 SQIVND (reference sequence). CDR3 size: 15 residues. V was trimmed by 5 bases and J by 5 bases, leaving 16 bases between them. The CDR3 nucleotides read TGTGCCAGTAGTCTCGACAGGGAGGTCCACAATGAGCAGTTCTTC. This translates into CASSLDREVHNEQFF.

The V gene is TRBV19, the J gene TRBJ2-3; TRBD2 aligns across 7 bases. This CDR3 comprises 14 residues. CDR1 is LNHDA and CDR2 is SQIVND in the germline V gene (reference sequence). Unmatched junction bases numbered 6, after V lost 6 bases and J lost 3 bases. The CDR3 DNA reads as TGTGCCAGTAGGGATGGCGGGAGTACAGATACGCAGTATTTT. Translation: CASRDGGSTDTQYF.

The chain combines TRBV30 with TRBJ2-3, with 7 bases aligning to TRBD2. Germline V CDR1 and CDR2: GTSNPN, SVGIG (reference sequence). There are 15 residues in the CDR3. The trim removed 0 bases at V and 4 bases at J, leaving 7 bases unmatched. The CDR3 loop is CAWSVLAGVSDTQYF. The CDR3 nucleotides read TGTGCCTGGAGTGTATTGGCGGGAGTTTCAGATACGCAGTATTTT.

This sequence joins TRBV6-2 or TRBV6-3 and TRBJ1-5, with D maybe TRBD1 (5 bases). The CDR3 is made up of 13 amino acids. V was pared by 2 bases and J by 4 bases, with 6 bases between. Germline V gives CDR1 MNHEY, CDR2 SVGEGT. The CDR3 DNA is TGTGCCAGCAGTTACCCAGGGAATCAGCCCCAGCATTTT. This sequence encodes CASSYPGNQPQHF.

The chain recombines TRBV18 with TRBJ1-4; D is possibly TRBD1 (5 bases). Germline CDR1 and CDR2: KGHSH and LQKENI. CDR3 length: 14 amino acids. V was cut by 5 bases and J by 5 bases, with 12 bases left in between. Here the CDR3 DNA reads TGTGCCAGCTCAAACCGGACATTAAATGAAAAACTGTTTTTT. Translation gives CASSNRTLNEKLFF.